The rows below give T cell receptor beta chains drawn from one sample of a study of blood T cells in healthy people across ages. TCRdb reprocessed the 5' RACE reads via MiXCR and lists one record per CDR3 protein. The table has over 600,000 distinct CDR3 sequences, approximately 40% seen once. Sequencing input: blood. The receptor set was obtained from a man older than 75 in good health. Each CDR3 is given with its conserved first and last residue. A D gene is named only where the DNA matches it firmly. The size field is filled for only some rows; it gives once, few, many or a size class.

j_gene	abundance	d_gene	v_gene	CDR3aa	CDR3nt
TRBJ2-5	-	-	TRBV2	CASSARYQETQYF	TGTGCCAGCAGTGCACGGTATCAAGAGACCCAGTACTTC
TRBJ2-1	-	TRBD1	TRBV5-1	CASSLEFAGTGYEQFF	TGCGCCAGCAGCTTGGAATTCGCCGGGACAGGGTACGAGCAGTTCTTC
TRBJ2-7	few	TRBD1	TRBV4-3	CASSQGKGADEQYF	TGCGCCAGCAGCCAAGGGAAGGGGGCGGACGAGCAGTACTTC
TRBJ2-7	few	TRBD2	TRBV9	CASSVDPAGDHEQYF	TGTGCCAGCAGCGTAGATCCAGCGGGAGACCACGAGCAGTACTTC
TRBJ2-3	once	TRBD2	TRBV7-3	CASSLDPRGGGTDTQYF	TGTGCCAGCAGCTTAGACCCGCGGGGGGGCGGCACAGATACGCAGTATTTT
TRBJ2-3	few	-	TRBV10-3	CAISEKGLRTDTQYF	TGTGCCATCAGTGAGAAGGGGCTTCGGACAGATACGCAGTATTTT
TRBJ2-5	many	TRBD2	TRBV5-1	CASSFGGAARETQYF	TGCGCCAGCAGCTTCGGGGGGGCGGCTAGAGAGACCCAGTACTTC
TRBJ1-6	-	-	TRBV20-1	CRARDGSRDSPLHF	TGCCGTGCTAGAGATGGGAGCAGGGATTCACCCCTCCACTTT
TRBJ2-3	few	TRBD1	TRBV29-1	CSARIGDRGLAGSTDTQYF	TGCAGCGCCAGGATAGGGGACAGGGGGCTAGCGGGGAGCACAGATACGCAGTATTTT
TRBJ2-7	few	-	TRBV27	CASSSNRARYEQYF	TGTGCCAGCAGTTCGAACAGGGCGAGGTACGAGCAGTACTTC
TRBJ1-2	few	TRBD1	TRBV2	CASSEQGTGFNYGYTF	TGTGCCAGCAGTGAACAAGGGACAGGTTTTAACTATGGCTACACCTTC
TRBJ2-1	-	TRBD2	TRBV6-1	CASKMRGSYNEQFF	TGTGCCAGCAAGATGCGGGGGAGCTACAATGAGCAGTTCTTC
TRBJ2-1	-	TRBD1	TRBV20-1	CSAREQDRNYNEQFF	TGCAGTGCTAGAGAGCAGGACAGGAACTACAATGAGCAGTTCTTC
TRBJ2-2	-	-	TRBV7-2	CASSLAAGSTGELFF	TGCGCCAGCAGCTTAGCAGCGGGCAGCACCGGGGAGCTGTTTTTT
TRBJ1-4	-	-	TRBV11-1	CASSFGGRGNEKLFF	TGTGCCAGCAGCTTCGGCGGACGGGGGAATGAAAAACTGTTTTTT
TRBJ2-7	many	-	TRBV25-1	CASSDHYEQYF	TGTGCCAGCAGTGACCACTACGAGCAGTACTTC
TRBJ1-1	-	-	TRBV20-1	CSARTGDNTEAFF	TGCAGTGCTAGGACAGGCGATAACACTGAAGCTTTCTTT
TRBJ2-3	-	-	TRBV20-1	CSAEGGGRNTDTQYF	TGCAGTGCTGAGGGTGGGGGGCGGAACACAGATACGCAGTATTTT
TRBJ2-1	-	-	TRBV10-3	CAISEGDNEQFF	TGTGCCATCAGTGAGGGGGACAATGAGCAGTTCTTC
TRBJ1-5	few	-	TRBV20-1	CSARGPSGFGLDGNQPQHF	TGCAGTGCTAGAGGTCCCTCGGGGTTCGGCCTCGACGGCAATCAGCCCCAGCATTTT
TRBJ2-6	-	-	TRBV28	CASSSGTLSGANVLTF	TGTGCCAGCAGTTCCGGGACACTCTCTGGGGCCAACGTCCTGACTTTC
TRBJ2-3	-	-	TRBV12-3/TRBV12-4	CASRAPGPTIDTQYF	TGTGCCAGCAGAGCGCCCGGACCGACCATAGATACGCAGTATTTT
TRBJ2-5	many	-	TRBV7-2	CASSLDPSCEQYF	TGTGCCAGCAGCTTAGACCCTAGCTGTGAGCAGTACTTC
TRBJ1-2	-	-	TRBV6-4	CAGSEVWTKGNYGYTF	TGTGCCGGCAGTGAGGTTTGGACAAAAGGAAACTATGGCTACACCTTC
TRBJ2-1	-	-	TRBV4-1	CASSQEMLRDPQFF	TGCGCCAGCAGCCAAGAAATGCTCCGGGATCCCCAGTTCTTC
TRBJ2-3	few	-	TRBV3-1	CASSPPGLNTDTQYF	TGTGCCAGCAGCCCGCCTGGACTTAACACAGATACGCAGTATTTT
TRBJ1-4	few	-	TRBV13	CASSSDGFNEKLFF	TGTGCCAGCAGTTCGGACGGATTTAATGAAAAACTGTTTTTT
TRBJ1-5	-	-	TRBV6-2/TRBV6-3	CASSFKDQPQHF	TGTGCCAGCAGTTTTAAGGATCAGCCCCAGCATTTT
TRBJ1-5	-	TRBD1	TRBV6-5	CASSPDRGSNQPQHF	TGTGCCAGCAGTCCGGACAGGGGGAGCAATCAGCCCCAGCATTTT
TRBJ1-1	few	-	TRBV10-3	CAINQEDGTEAFF	TGTGCCATCAACCAGGAGGACGGCACTGAAGCTTTCTTT
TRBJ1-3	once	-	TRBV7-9	CASSLGVGNTIYF	TGTGCCAGCAGCTTAGGGGTTGGAAACACCATATATTTT
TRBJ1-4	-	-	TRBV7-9	CASSSGTLGEKLFF	TGTGCCAGCAGCTCCGGGACTTTGGGGGAAAAACTGTTTTTT
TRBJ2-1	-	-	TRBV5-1	CASSERQWGDEQFF	TGCGCCAGCAGCGAGAGACAGTGGGGGGATGAGCAGTTCTTC
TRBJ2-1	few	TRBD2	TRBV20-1	CSAGVGGTSGYNEQFF	TGCAGTGCTGGAGTTGGTGGGACTAGCGGCTACAATGAGCAGTTCTTC
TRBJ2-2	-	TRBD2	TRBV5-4	CASSAPLAGEGTGELFF	TGTGCCAGCAGCGCCCCGCTAGCGGGAGAGGGGACCGGGGAGCTGTTTTTT
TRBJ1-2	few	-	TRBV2	CASSEARGELGYTF	TGTGCCAGCAGTGAAGCGCGAGGGGAATTGGGCTACACCTTC
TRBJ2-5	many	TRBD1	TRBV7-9	CASSLGQGIQETQYF	TGTGCCAGCAGCTTAGGACAGGGGATTCAAGAGACCCAGTACTTC
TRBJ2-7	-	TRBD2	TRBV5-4	CASSPRLAGHYEQYF	TGTGCCAGCAGCCCGCGTCTAGCGGGCCACTACGAGCAGTACTTC
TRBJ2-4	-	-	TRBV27	CASSLSGGLAKNIQYF	TGTGCCAGCAGTTTATCAGGAGGCCTAGCCAAAAACATTCAGTACTTC
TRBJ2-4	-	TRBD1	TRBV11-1	CASSSTGAVQNIQYF	TGTGCCAGCAGCTCGACAGGGGCTGTCCAAAACATTCAGTACTTC
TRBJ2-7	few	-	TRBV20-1	CSARDGPFGEQYF	TGCAGTGCTAGAGATGGTCCCTTTGGCGAGCAGTACTTC
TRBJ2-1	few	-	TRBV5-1	CASSLVAGINNEQFF	TGCGCCAGCAGCTTGGTTGCAGGGATAAACAATGAGCAGTTCTTC